This TCR beta chain was retrieved from a study of post-analysis software for immune sequencing data. Study context: Progressive-relapsing, secondary progressive and relapsing-remitting multiple sclerosis were among the disease courses included.

Study conclusions and caveats: Under F measure analysis, samples from one preparation batch co-clustered strongly. Multiple sclerosis patients had significantly lower normalized Chao1 diversity than controls. Roughly five TRBV segments appeared more often in patients than in controls, and TRBV5-6, TRBV5-1 and TRBV20-1 were among these.

CDR1 is SGHKS, CDR2 YYEKEE, per germline (reference sequence). The CDR3 loop spans 13 amino acids. V was pared by 0 bases and J by 7 bases, with 8 bases between. This clonotype has a handful of counts. No antigen is known for it. Prepared libraries of TCR beta cDNA carried unique molecular identifiers. Roughly 500,000 cDNA molecules were recovered from an input of roughly 0.85 to 10 million T cells. TCRdb itself ran the PCR reads through MiXCR, one entry per CDR3 protein. The top ten clones hold around 8% of a sample with roughly 400,000 distinct CDR3 sequences, over 30% of them seen once. The sequence was collected from a girl aged 2 to 10 with multiple sclerosis. Sequenced input: blood. The rearrangement uses TRBV5-5 and TRBJ2-1; D not resolved. The CDR3: CASSLDEVNEQFF. CDR3 nucleotide sequence: TGTGCCAGCAGCTTGGACGAGGTTAATGAGCAGTTCTTC.